This is a list of T cell receptor beta chains from one sample in a study of blood T cell repertoires in COVID-19. Libraries were prepared by immunoSEQ multiplex PCR; TCRdb keeps only in-frame clonotypes and omits some of them. The data show over 300,000 clones, 80% to 90% seen once. Sequenced material: PBMCs or T cells enriched from blood (not recorded which). These receptors came from a man aged 30 to 45 who had recovered from COVID-19. Each CDR3 is given with its conserved first and last residue. A D gene is named only where the DNA matches it firmly. Clone size, where shown, is once, few, many, or a class for clones that have expanded.

size	V	J	D	DNA	CDR3
-	TRBV4-1	TRBJ1-2	TRBD1	TGCGCCAGCAGCCAGACAGGGAAAAGGAACTATGGCTACACCTTC	CASSQTGKRNYGYTF
once	TRBV4-3	TRBJ2-4	-	TGCGCCAGCAGCCAAGAATATGGAGCTATGGGAAACATTCAGTACTTC	CASSQEYGAMGNIQYF
once	TRBV5-1	TRBJ1-6	TRBD1	TGCGCCAGCAGCGGGGGACAGGCGGATAATTCACCCCTCCACTTT	CASSGGQADNSPLHF
-	TRBV30	TRBJ2-3	-	TGTGCCTGGAGTTTAACGGGTAGCACAGATACGCAGTATTTT	CAWSLTGSTDTQYF
-	TRBV9	TRBJ1-2	-	TGTGCCAGCAGCGTAGAATCAGGGAATAACTATGGCTACACCTTC	CASSVESGNNYGYTF
-	TRBV28	TRBJ2-2	TRBD1	TGTGCCAGCAGTCCCTGGGGACAGGGGTTCAGCGGGGAGCTGTTTTTT	CASSPWGQGFSGELFF
-	TRBV7-2	TRBJ2-1	TRBD1	TGTGCCAGCAGCACTTTACAGGGGAAGTACAATGAGCAGTTCTTC	CASSTLQGKYNEQFF
few	TRBV7-3	TRBJ2-1	-	TGTGCCAGCAGCTTAAGTCCGGGTACCTACAATGAGCAGTTCTTC	CASSLSPGTYNEQFF
-	TRBV5-8	TRBJ2-7	TRBD1	TGTGCCAGCAGCCCCATCGGACAGGGTGTCAACGAGCAGTACTTC	CASSPIGQGVNEQYF
-	TRBV5-6	TRBJ1-1	TRBD1	TGTGCCAGCAGCTCACCCAGGAGGACAGGGTTTCGTAGCACTGAAGCTTTCTTT	CASSSPRRTGFRSTEAFF
once	TRBV6-5	TRBJ1-1	TRBD1	TGTGCCAGCAGTTACTTAGGGACAGGGCGGCTTGAAGCTTTCTTT	CASSYLGTGRLEAFF
-	TRBV27	TRBJ2-7	-	TGTGCCAGCAGTTTAAGGCAGGGGGGCTACGAGCAGTACTTC	CASSLRQGGYEQYF
-	TRBV4-3	TRBJ2-2	TRBD2	TGCGCCAGCAGCCCAATAGCGGGGGCGGCCGGGGAGCTGTTTTTT	CASSPIAGAAGELFF
-	TRBV19	TRBJ1-1	TRBD1	TGTGCCAGTAGCACAGGGGGCCTCATGAACACTGAAGCTTTCTTT	CASSTGGLMNTEAFF
few	TRBV5-5	TRBJ1-4	-	TGTGCCAGCAGCTTGGTTCCTGACCAGGTTGAAAAACTGTTTTTT	CASSLVPDQVEKLFF
once	TRBV19	TRBJ1-1	-	TGTGCCAGTAGTGACTACAGGGAGAACACTGAAGCTTTCTTT	CASSDYRENTEAFF
-	TRBV7-6	TRBJ2-3	TRBD1	TGTGCCAGCAGCCAAACAGGGGGCAGCACAGATACGCAGTATTTT	CASSQTGGSTDTQYF
-	TRBV7-3	TRBJ2-1	TRBD1	TGTGCCAGCAGCCTCAGGGGGCTCTACAATGAGCAGTTCTTC	CASSLRGLYNEQFF
-	TRBV4-1	TRBJ1-6	-	TGCGCCAGCAGCCAGAACAGGGCGAGCTCCTATAATTCACCCCTCCACTTT	CASSQNRASSYNSPLHF
-	TRBV5-4	TRBJ2-1	-	TGTGCCAGCAGCGACGACCCCGGGGGATACAATGAGCAGTTCTTC	CASSDDPGGYNEQFF
-	TRBV25-1	TRBJ1-4	-	TGTGCCAGCAGTGATCGGGAGGCGGGAGAAAAACTGTTTTTT	CASSDREAGEKLFF
-	TRBV7-8	TRBJ1-2	-	TGTGCCAGCAGCCCTCGCGACAGTTCCTATGGCTACACCTTC	CASSPRDSSYGYTF
-	TRBV5-8	TRBJ2-1	TRBD2	TGTGCCAGCAGCTTGGAGGGCTCGGGGGGAGCTTACAATGAGCAGTTCTTC	CASSLEGSGGAYNEQFF
once	TRBV11-2	TRBJ1-1	-	TGTGCCAGCAGCTTCGTTACGGGGGGCAACACTGAAGCTTTCTTT	CASSFVTGGNTEAFF
-	TRBV6-6	TRBJ1-2	TRBD1	TGTGCCAGCAGTTCACAGGGGAGTGATTATGGCTACACCTTC	CASSSQGSDYGYTF